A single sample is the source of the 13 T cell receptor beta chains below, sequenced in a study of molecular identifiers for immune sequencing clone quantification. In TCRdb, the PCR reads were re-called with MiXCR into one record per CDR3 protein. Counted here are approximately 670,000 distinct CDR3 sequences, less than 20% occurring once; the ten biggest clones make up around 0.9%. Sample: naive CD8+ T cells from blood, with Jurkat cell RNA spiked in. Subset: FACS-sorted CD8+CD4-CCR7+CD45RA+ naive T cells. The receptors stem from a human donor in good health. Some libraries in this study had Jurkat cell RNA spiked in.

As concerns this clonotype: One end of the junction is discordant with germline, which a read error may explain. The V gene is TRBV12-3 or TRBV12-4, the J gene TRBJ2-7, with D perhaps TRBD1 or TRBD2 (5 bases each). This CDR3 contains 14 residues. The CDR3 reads CASSDLAGAYGQYF. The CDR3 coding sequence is TGTGCCAGCAGTGACCTAGCCGGGGCCTACGGGCAGTACTTC.

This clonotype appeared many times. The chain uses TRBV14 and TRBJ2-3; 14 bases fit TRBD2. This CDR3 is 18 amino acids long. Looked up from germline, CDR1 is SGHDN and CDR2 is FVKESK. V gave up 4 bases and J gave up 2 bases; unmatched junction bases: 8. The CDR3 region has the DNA TGTGCCAGCAGCCGACGACTAGCGGGAGGGGTGGCCACAGATACGCAGTATTTT. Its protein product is CASSRRLAGGVATDTQYF.

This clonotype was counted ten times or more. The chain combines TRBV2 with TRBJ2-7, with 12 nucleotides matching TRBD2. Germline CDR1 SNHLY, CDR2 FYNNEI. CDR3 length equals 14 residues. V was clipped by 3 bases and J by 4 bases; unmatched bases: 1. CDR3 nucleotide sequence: TGTGCCAGCAGTGAGACTAGCGGGAGTTACGAGCAGTACTTC. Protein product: CASSETSGSYEQYF.

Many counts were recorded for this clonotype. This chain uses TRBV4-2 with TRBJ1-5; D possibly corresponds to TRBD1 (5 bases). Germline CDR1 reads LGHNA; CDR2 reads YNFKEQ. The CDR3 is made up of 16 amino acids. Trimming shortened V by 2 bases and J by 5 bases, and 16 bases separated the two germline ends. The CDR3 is CASSQPFPQADQPQHF. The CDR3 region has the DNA TGTGCCAGCAGCCAACCATTCCCACAGGCTGATCAGCCCCAGCATTTT.

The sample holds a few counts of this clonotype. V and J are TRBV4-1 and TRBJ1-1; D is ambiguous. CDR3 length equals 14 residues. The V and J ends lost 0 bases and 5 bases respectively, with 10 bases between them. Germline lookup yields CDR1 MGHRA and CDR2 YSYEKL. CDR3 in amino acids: CASSQESRPTEAFF. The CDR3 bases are TGCGCCAGCAGCCAAGAAAGCAGGCCGACTGAAGCTTTCTTT.

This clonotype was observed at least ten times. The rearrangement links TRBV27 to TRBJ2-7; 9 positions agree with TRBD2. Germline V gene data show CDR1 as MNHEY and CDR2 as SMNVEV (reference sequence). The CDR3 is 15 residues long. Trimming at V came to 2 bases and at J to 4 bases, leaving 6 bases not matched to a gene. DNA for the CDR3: TGTGCCAGCAGTTTACGGGGTAGCGGGAGTTACGAGCAGTACTTC. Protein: CASSLRGSGSYEQYF.

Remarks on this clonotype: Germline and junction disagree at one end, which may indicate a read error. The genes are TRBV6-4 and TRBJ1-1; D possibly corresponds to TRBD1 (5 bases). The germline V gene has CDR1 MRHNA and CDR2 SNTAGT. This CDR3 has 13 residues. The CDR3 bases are TGTACCAGCAGTCCCCCGGGGGACACTGAAGCTTTCTTT. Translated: CTSSPPGDTEAFF.

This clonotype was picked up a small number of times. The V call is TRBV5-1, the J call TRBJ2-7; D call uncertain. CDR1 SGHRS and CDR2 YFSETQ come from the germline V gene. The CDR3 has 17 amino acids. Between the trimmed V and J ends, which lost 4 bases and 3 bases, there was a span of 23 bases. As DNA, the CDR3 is TGCGCCAGCAGCCCCTATAGTGCTGGGCTATATGACTACGAGCAGTACTTC. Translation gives CASSPYSAGLYDYEQYF. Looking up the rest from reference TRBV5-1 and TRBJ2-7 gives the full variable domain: KAGVTQTPRYLIKTRGQQVTLSCSPISGHRSVSWYQQTPGQGLQFLFEYFSETQRNKGNFPGRFSGRQFSNSRSEMNVSTLELGDSALYLCASSPYSAGLYDYEQYFGPGTRLTVT.

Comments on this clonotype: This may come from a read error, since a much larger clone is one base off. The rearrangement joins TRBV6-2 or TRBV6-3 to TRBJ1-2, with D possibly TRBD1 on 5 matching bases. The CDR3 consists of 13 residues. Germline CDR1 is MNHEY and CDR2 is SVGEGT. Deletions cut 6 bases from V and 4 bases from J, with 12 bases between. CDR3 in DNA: TGTGCCAGCAGAACAGCAGGGCCCTATGGCTACACCTTC. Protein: CASRTAGPYGYTF.

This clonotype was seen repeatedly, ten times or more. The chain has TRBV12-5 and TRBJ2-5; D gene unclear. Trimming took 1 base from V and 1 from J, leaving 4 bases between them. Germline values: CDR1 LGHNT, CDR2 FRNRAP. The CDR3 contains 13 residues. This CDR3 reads CASGLGLQETQYF. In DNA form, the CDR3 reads TGTGCTAGTGGTTTGGGACTCCAAGAGACCCAGTACTTC.

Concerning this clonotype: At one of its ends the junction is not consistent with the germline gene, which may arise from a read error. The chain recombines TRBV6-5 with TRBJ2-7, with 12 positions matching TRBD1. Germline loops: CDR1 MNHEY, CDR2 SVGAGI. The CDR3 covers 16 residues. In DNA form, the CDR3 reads TGTGCCAGCAGTCGAACCTCCGGGACAGGGGGCGTCGAGCAGTGCTTC. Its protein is CASSRTSGTGGVEQCF.

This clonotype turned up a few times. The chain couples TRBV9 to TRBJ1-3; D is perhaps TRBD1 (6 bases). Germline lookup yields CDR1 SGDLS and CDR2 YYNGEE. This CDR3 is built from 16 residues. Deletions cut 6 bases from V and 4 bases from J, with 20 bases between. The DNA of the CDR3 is TGTGCCAGCATGAGGTCTGGGGGGCCCTCAGGAAACACCATATATTTT. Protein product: CASMRSGGPSGNTIYF.

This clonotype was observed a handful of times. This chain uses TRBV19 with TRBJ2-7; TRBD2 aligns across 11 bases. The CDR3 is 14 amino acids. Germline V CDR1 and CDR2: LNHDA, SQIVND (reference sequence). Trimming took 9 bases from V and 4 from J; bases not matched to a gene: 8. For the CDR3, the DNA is TGTGCCAGCAACTGGGGACTAGCGGCGTACGAGCAGTACTTC. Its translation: CASNWGLAAYEQYF.